This is a list of T cell receptor beta chains from one sample in a study of technical replicates of blood from a handful of donors. Libraries were prepared by immunoSEQ multiplex PCR; TCRdb keeps only in-frame clonotypes and omits some of them. The table lists 60,000 to 75,000 clones, about 97% of them singletons. Sequencing was done on a sample of T cells isolated from PBMCs. These receptors originate from a human donor in good health. Each CDR3 is given without its conserved first and last residue.

TRBJ2-5,TRBV7-2,ASSSLGAQETQY
TRBJ1-1,TRBV7-3,ASSFTGNTEAF
TRBJ2-2,TRBV27,ASRISGSYNTGELF
TRBJ2-3,TRBV5-4,ASRSGTGVADTQY
TRBJ1-2,TRBV7-3,ASSSPVGRVNYGYT
TRBJ2-5,TRBV29-1,SGGLAGEETQY
TRBJ2-7,TRBV19,ASSMALADTYEQY
TRBJ2-5,TRBV12-5,ASGETGGWETQY
TRBJ1-2,TRBV7-2,ASSGTGLGYGYT
TRBJ2-7,TRBV2,ASVGAGVYEQY
TRBJ2-1,TRBV11-2,ASSRLQGAVHEQF
TRBJ2-1,TRBV9,ASSTGTTFGGEQF